This entry features one TCR beta chain sequence. As handled by the study authors: The assay estimated nucleated cells by amplifying reference gene primers. The data were produced by immunoSEQ multiplex PCR, yet TCRdb's version contains in-frame clones alone and is incomplete. D and trimming come from the DNA, and the V and J calls and clone size come from that table. The sample contains hundreds of thousands of clones, 75% to 90% of which appear only once. CDR1 and CDR2 from the germline V gene are LNHDA and SQIVND (reference sequence). V trimming: 6 bases; J trimming: 5 bases; junction bases outside the gene matches: 0. This CDR3 has 14 amino acids. This sample is drawn from a study of blood T cell repertoires in COVID-19.

The clonotype was recovered from a woman aged 30 to 39 who had recovered from COVID-19. The source material was peripheral blood. The chain combines TRBV19 with TRBJ1-6; 11 bases line up with TRBD1. The CDR3 DNA reads as TGTGCCAGTAGGGGACAGGGGGATAATTCACCCCTCCACTTT. The encoded protein is CASRGQGDNSPLHF.